This section outlines one T cell receptor beta chain sequence together with its context. Its antigen is unknown. This sample was taken from a study of cytomegalovirus exposure and HLA in healthy donors. Overall study results and limits: Being indistinguishable, some V segments were excluded, TRBV6-2 and TRBV6-3 among them. For TCR beta chains, V- and J-gene trimming was later linked to a missense DCLRE1C variant. It was shown in a later analysis that HLA-associated TCR beta chains were more clonally expanded than other, equally common chains.

PCR used 60 Vbeta primers and 13 Jbeta primers. The table came from immunoSEQ multiplex PCR; TCRdb's copy has only in-frame clones and leaves some out. This table holds some 110,000 clones, less than 80% found once. The CDR3 is made up of 13 amino acids. From germline, CDR1 is SGHAT and CDR2 FQNNGV. The rearrangement uses TRBV11-2 and TRBJ2-5; TRBD2 matches at 7 bases. The assigned J gene may be wrong: the sequence end matches TRBJ2-7 better. Material: PBMCs. The clonotype comes from a woman in her thirties in good health and CMV-seronegative. The CDR3 spells CASSTGLNYEQYF. CDR3 nucleotides: TGTGCCAGCAGCACGGGACTAAACTACGAGCAGTACTTC.